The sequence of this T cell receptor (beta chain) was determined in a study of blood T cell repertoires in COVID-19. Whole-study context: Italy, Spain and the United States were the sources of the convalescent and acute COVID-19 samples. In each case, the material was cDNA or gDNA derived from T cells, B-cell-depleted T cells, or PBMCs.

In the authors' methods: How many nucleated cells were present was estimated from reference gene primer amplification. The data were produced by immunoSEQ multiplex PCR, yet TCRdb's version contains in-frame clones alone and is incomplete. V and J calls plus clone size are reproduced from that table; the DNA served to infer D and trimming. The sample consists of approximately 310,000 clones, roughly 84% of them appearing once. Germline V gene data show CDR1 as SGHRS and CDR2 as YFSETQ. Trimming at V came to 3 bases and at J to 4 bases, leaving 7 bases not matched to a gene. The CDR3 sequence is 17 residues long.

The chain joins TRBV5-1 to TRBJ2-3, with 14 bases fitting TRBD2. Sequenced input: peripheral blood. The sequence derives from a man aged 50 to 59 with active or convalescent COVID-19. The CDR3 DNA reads TGCGCCAGCAGCTCTGGACTAGCGGGGGGTACCGCAGATACGCAGTATTTT. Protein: CASSSGLAGGTADTQYF.